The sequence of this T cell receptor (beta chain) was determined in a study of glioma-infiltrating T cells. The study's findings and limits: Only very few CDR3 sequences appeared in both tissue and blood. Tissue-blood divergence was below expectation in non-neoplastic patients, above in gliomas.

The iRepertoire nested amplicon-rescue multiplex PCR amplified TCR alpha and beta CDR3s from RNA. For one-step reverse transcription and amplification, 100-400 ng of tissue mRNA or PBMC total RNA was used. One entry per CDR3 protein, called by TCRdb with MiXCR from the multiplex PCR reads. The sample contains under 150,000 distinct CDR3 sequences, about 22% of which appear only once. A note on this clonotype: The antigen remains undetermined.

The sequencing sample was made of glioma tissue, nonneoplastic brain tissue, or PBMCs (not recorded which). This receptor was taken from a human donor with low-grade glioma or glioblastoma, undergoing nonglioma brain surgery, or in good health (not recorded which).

The CDR3 sequence: CASSSQAGGPAYEQYV. The CDR3 DNA follows: TGTGCCAGCAGCTCACAAGCGGGGGGGCCCGCCTACGAGCAGTACGTC. V usage is TRBV7-2 and J usage is TRBJ2-7; TRBD2 agrees at 10 bases. V dropped 4 bases and J dropped 2; count of bases not matched to a gene: 8. CDR1 and CDR2 (germline): SGHTA, FQGNSA. CDR3 length: 16 amino acids.